This passage covers 22 T cell receptor beta chains from one sample sequenced in a study of PD-1 blockade in classical Hodgkin lymphoma. The repertoire was sequenced with immunoSEQ multiplex PCR; TCRdb's copy has only in-frame clones and lacks some. The sample carries some 23,000 clones, roughly nine tenths recorded once. As to time point: newly diagnosed, previously untreated cHL patient sample. Isolation of CD4+ T cells from thawed PBMCs was performed by magnetic negative selection. The sample consisted of CD4+ T cells from blood. The receptors were sampled from a human donor with classical Hodgkin lymphoma.

This clone was seen a single time. V is TRBV30 and J is TRBJ1-6, with D tentatively TRBD1 (5 bases). CDR1 and CDR2 from the germline V gene are GTSNPN and SVGIG (reference sequence). The CDR3 contains 13 residues. V shed 5 bases and J shed 6 bases, with 11 bases lying between them. The CDR3 DNA is TGTGCCTGGTCCCAGGGTGGTAATTCACCCCTCCACTTT. It codes for CAWSQGGNSPLHF.

The genes are TRBV5-1 and TRBJ2-1; 13 nucleotides line up with TRBD2. The CDR3 consists of 14 residues. The germline V gene has CDR1 SGHRS and CDR2 YFSETQ. The V segment lost 7 bases and the J segment 10 bases; nucleotides outside the gene matches: 8. The CDR3 spells CASGTSGALREQFF. As DNA, the CDR3 is TGCGCCAGCGGGACTAGCGGGGCTCTACGGGAGCAGTTCTTC.

V and J are TRBV9 and TRBJ2-7; the match to TRBD1 covers 9 bases. V lost 3 bases, J lost 5 bases, and 9 bases stayed unmatched. The CDR3 has 15 residues. The germline CDR1 and CDR2 sequences are SGDLS and YYNGEE. In DNA form, the CDR3 reads TGTGCCAGCAGCGCCCCGGGACAGGGCGTCCACGAGCAGTACTTC. This translates into CASSAPGQGVHEQYF.

This chain joins TRBV29-1 and TRBJ2-5, with 9 positions matching TRBD1. The V gene end was trimmed by 8 bases and the J gene end by 1 base; junction bases not matched to a gene: 5. The CDR3 is made up of 13 amino acids. The germline CDR1 and CDR2 sequences are SQVTM and ANQGSEA. For the CDR3, the DNA is TGCAGCCTCCGGGACAGGGTCCAAGAGACCCAGTACTTC. This translates into CSLRDRVQETQYF. Drawing the rest from reference TRBV29-1 and TRBJ2-5, the complete variable domain is SAVISQKPSRDICQRGTSLTIQCQVDSQVTMMFWYRQQPGQSLTLIATANQGSEATYESGFVIDKFPISRPNLTFSTLTVSNMSPEDSSIYLCSLRDRVQETQYFGPGTRLLVL.

The rearrangement uses TRBV10-2 and TRBJ2-5; D may be TRBD2 (6 bases). CDR1 is WSHSY, CDR2 SAAADI, per germline. The CDR3 covers 14 residues. Trimming removed 5 bases from V and 2 bases from J, with 12 bases in between. The CDR3 DNA reads as TGCGCCAGCAGTCTCGCGGGGCCACAAGAGACCCAGTACTTC. Its protein product is CASSLAGPQETQYF.

V usage is TRBV27 and J usage is TRBJ2-1; D gene ambiguous. CDR1 and CDR2 (germline): MNHEY, SMNVEV (reference sequence). V was shortened by 5 bases and J by 4 bases, with 15 bases between the two germline ends. CDR3 length: 15 amino acids. The CDR3 spells CASSPSPAGYNEQFF. CDR3 DNA sequence: TGTGCCAGCAGTCCAAGCCCGGCTGGGTACAATGAGCAGTTCTTC.

The V gene is TRBV9, the J gene TRBJ2-5, with 8 bases aligning to TRBD2. Germline lookup yields CDR1 SGDLS and CDR2 YYNGEE. CDR3 size: 16 residues. V lost 0 bases to trimming and J lost 5 bases; unmatched junction nucleotides: 9. Here the CDR3 DNA reads TGTGCCAGCAGCGTAGGTGTTAGCGGGGTCAGGGAGACCCAGTACTTC. The encoded protein is CASSVGVSGVRETQYF.

The chain carries TRBV15 and TRBJ1-6; D unclear. Germline V gene sequence: CDR1 LNHNV, CDR2 YYDKDF (reference sequence). V lost 0 bases to trimming and J lost 7 bases, with 13 bases between them. This CDR3 is 16 amino acids long. The CDR3: CATSRDPGSANSPLHF. The CDR3 bases are TGTGCCACCAGCAGAGACCCCGGGTCGGCGAATTCACCCCTCCACTTT.

The chain carries TRBV7-8 and TRBJ1-5; D gene ambiguous. Germline V gene data show CDR1 as SGHVS and CDR2 as FQNEAQ. The CDR3 is 13 residues long. The V gene lost 3 bases and the J gene lost 6 bases, with 9 bases spanning the gap. CDR3 loop: CASSFLSPQPQHF. DNA of the CDR3: TGTGCCAGCAGCTTTTTGAGTCCTCAGCCCCAGCATTTT.

This clone appeared once. The rearrangement uses TRBV5-6 and TRBJ1-2, with TRBD1 as a possible D gene (5 bases). There are 14 residues in the CDR3. Trimming took 1 base from V and 4 from J, leaving 11 bases between them. CDR1 and CDR2 from the germline V gene are SGHDT and YYEEEE. The CDR3 protein is CASSLSDRAYGYTF. In DNA form, the CDR3 reads TGTGCCAGCAGCTTGAGTGACAGAGCCTATGGCTACACCTTC.

V and J are TRBV7-8 and TRBJ1-6, with TRBD1 matching 7 bases. CDR1 SGHVS and CDR2 FQNEAQ come from the germline V gene. This CDR3 spans 17 amino acids. Trimming removed 3 bases from V and 4 bases from J; junction bases left unmatched: 9. CDR3 DNA: TGTGCCAGCAGCTTCTTCACAGGGGACTCTTATAATTCACCCCTCCACTTT. Protein: CASSFFTGDSYNSPLHF.

This chain uses TRBV29-1 with TRBJ1-1; a weak D match, TRBD1 (6 bases). The V gene's germline CDR1 is SQVTM and CDR2 ANQGSEA. There are 13 residues in the CDR3. Trimming pared 7 bases from V and 2 bases from J, leaving 14 bases between. The CDR3 coding sequence is TGCAGCGCCACGTGGGGGCCCAACACTGAAGCTTTCTTT. Protein: CSATWGPNTEAFF. Supplemented by reference TRBV29-1 and TRBJ1-1, the full variable domain reads SAVISQKPSRDICQRGTSLTIQCQVDSQVTMMFWYRQQPGQSLTLIATANQGSEATYESGFVIDKFPISRPNLTFSTLTVSNMSPEDSSIYLCSATWGPNTEAFFGQGTRLTVV.

The chain carries TRBV18 and TRBJ2-3, with TRBD1 as a possible D gene (5 bases). Trimming took 3 bases from V and 1 from J, leaving 17 bases between them. CDR3 length: 17 residues. Germline V lookup: CDR1 KGHSH, CDR2 LQKENI. The CDR3 region has the DNA TGTGCCAGCTCACCTTACTCCAGGGTGGTCGGCACAGATACGCAGTATTTT. Protein sequence: CASSPYSRVVGTDTQYF. Full variable domain (outside the CDR3, taken from reference TRBV18 and TRBJ2-3): NAGVMQNPRHLVRRRGQEARLRCSPMKGHSHVYWYRQLPEEGLKFMVYLQKENIIDESGMPKERFSAEFPKEGPSILRIQQVVRGDSAAYFCASSPYSRVVGTDTQYFGPGTRLTVL.

CDR3 sequence: CASSPIGGPNYGYTF. The CDR3 nucleotides are TGTGCCAGCAGCCCAATCGGGGGCCCAAACTATGGCTACACCTTC. This chain connects TRBV7-8 to TRBJ1-2, with TRBD1 as a possible D gene (6 bases). The CDR3 runs to 15 residues. Trimming took off 5 bases at V and 2 bases at J, with 15 bases between the two ends. Germline CDR1 and CDR2: SGHVS and FQNEAQ.

V usage is TRBV4-3 and J usage is TRBJ2-3, with D tentatively TRBD1 (6 bases). Per germline, CDR1 LGHNA and CDR2 YSLEER. V gave up 0 bases and J gave up 4 bases, with 14 bases separating them. The CDR3 has 16 amino acids. The CDR3 is CASSQDRGGLADTQYF. In DNA form, the CDR3 reads TGCGCCAGCAGCCAAGATCGAGGGGGTCTTGCAGATACGCAGTATTTT.

This chain joins TRBV5-4 and TRBJ2-7, with D possibly being TRBD1 (6 bases). This CDR3 is 14 amino acids long. Between the trimmed V and J ends, which lost 1 base and 3 bases, there was a span of 11 bases. Germline-derived CDR1 and CDR2 are SGHNT and YYREEE (reference sequence). CDR3 protein: CASSLKRGGYEQYF. In nucleotides, the CDR3 is TGTGCCAGCAGCTTGAAGAGAGGGGGCTACGAGCAGTACTTC.

The chain combines TRBV5-1 with TRBJ1-1; 7 positions agree with TRBD1. The CDR3 contains 18 residues. The junction had 12 bases not matched to a gene; V was cut back by 0 bases and J by 1 base. Germline-derived CDR1 and CDR2 are SGHRS and YFSETQ. CDR3 protein: CASSLGPGRQGGNTEAFF. CDR3 nucleotide sequence: TGCGCCAGCAGCTTGGGACCCGGCCGACAGGGAGGGAACACTGAAGCTTTCTTT. Full variable domain (remainder filled in from reference TRBV5-1 and TRBJ1-1): KAGVTQTPRYLIKTRGQQVTLSCSPISGHRSVSWYQQTPGQGLQFLFEYFSETQRNKGNFPGRFSGRQFSNSRSEMNVSTLELGDSALYLCASSLGPGRQGGNTEAFFGQGTRLTVV.

This rearrangement joins TRBV4-1 to TRBJ1-3, with TRBD1 identical over 7 bases. The CDR3 has 16 amino acids. Germline CDR1 is MGHRA and CDR2 is YSYEKL. After removal of 0 bases from V and 4 bases from J, the junction contained 6 bases not matched to a gene. CDR3 amino acids: CASSQERRGRGNTIYF. The CDR3 DNA is TGCGCCAGCAGCCAAGAGCGGAGGGGGCGCGGAAACACCATATATTTT.

This rearrangement joins TRBV6-5 to TRBJ2-2; D might be TRBD1 (6 bases). The CDR3 contains 15 residues. V lost 8 bases, J lost 5 bases, and 18 bases lay in between. The germline V gene encodes CDR1 MNHEY and CDR2 SVGAGI. This CDR3 reads CASGLQGVLTGELFF. CDR3 nucleotide sequence: TGTGCCAGCGGATTACAGGGAGTTTTAACCGGGGAGCTGTTTTTT.

CDR3 in DNA: TGTGCCAGTAGTACGGCGGGATTCGGACAGAATAATGAAAAACTGTTTTTT. This translates into CASSTAGFGQNNEKLFF. The chain combines TRBV19 with TRBJ1-4; perhaps TRBD1 as D (6 bases). The CDR3 is 17 residues long. The germline gives CDR1 LNHDA, CDR2 SQIVND (reference sequence). V lost 4 bases and J 4 bases, leaving 19 bases between the germline ends.

V usage is TRBV5-6 and J usage is TRBJ1-2, with unresolved D. This CDR3 is 15 amino acids long. Germline loops: CDR1 SGHDT, CDR2 YYEEEE. V was trimmed by 0 bases and J by 0 bases, leaving 9 bases between them. The CDR3 DNA sequence: TGTGCCAGCAGCTTGGTCCCAGGACCTAACTATGGCTACACCTTC. Encoded protein: CASSLVPGPNYGYTF.

V gene TRBV5-8 combines with J gene TRBJ2-1; D not resolved. This CDR3 has 15 residues. From germline, CDR1 is SGHTS and CDR2 YDEGEE. V lost 1 base and J lost 5, with 13 bases in between. CDR3 bases: TGTGCCAGCAGCTTGTGGGCCGGCTTGGACAATGAGCAGTTCTTC. Residues: CASSLWAGLDNEQFF.